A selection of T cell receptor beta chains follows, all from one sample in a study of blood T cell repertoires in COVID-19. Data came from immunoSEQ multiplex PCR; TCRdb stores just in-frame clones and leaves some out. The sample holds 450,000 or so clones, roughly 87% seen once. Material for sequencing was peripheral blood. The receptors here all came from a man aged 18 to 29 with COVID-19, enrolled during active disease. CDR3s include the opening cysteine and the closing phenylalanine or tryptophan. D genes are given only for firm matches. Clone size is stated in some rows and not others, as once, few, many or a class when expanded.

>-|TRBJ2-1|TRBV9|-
TGTGCCAGCAGCGAGGGAGGATTTAGCGATGAGCAGTTCTTC
CASSEGGFSDEQFF
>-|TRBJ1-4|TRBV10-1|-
TGCGCCAGAAAAAGGGGGTTCCTTAATGAAAAACTGTTTTTT
CARKRGFLNEKLFF
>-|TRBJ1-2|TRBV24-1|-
TGTGCCACCAGTGATCAGGGATACGGCTACACCTTC
CATSDQGYGYTF
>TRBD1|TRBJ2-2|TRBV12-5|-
TGTGCTAGTGGTTTGGGAGGGGGCTCCACCGGGGAGCTGTTTTTT
CASGLGGGSTGELFF
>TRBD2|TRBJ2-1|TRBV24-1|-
TGTGCCACCAGTGTCCCCCCACAGACTGGCCGGGGGGGGGAGAATGAGCAGTTCTTC
CATSVPPQTGRGGENEQFF
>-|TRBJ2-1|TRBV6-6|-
TGTGCCAGCAAAAGTAGTGCTGAGCAGTTCTTC
CASKSSAEQFF
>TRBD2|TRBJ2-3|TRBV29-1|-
TGCAGCGTCGTTAGCGGGAGTAAGCCAGATACGCAGTATTTT
CSVVSGSKPDTQYF
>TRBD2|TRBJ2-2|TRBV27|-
TGTGCCAGCAGTTTATCGGGGGGGTTGGGCACCGGGGAGCTGTTTTTT
CASSLSGGLGTGELFF
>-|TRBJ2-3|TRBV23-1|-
TGCGCCAGCAGGGAGGACAGGGGGCCTAGCGGGAGATATACAGATACGCAGTATTTT
CASREDRGPSGRYTDTQYF
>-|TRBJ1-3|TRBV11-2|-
TGTGCCAGCAGCTCGGGACTAGGTGGAAACACCATATATTTT
CASSSGLGGNTIYF
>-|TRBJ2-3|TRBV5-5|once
TGTGCCAGCAGCCCAAGGGAGACTTTCACAGATACGCAGTATTTT
CASSPRETFTDTQYF
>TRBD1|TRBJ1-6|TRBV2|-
TGTGCCAGCAGCGGGACAGACACTAATTCACCCCTCCACTTT
CASSGTDTNSPLHF
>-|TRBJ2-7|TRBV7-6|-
TGTGCCAGCAGCCCCGGGTCACCCTTATCCGAGCAGTACTTC
CASSPGSPLSEQYF
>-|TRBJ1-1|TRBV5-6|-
TGTGCCAGCAGCTTCCCTGAGGGCGCGAGGTCTTTCATGAACACTGAAGCTTTCTTT
CASSFPEGARSFMNTEAFF
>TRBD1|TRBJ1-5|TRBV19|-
TGTGCCAGTCAATCCGGGACCAGGGGGCGTAGTCAGCCCCAGCATTTT
CASQSGTRGRSQPQHF
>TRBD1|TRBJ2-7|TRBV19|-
TGTGCCAGTAGTAACCCCCGGGACAGCCCCTACGAGCAGTACTTC
CASSNPRDSPYEQYF
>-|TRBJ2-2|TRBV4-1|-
TGCGCCAGCAGCCAAGCTGCGGAGGGTTTCACCACCGGGGAGCTGTTTTTT
CASSQAAEGFTTGELFF
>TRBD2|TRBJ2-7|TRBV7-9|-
TGTGCCAGCAGCTCTGCAGCGGGAGAGGCCTACGAGCAGTACTTC
CASSSAAGEAYEQYF
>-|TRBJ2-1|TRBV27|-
TGTGCCAGCAGTTTTATGGGAGGAAGCAATGAGCAGTTCTTC
CASSFMGGSNEQFF
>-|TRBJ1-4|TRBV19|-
TGTGCCAGTAGTATTGATGCACAGGGTAACGAAAAACTGTTTTTT
CASSIDAQGNEKLFF
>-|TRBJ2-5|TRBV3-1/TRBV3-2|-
TGTGCCAGCAGCGACCCGGGGGAGACCCAGTACTTC
CASSDPGETQYF
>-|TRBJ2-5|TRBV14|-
TGTGCCAGCAGCCAAGGAGGGGGAGTCCAGTACTTC
CASSQGGGVQYF
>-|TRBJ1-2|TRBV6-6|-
TGTGCCAGCAGTTCACCAGGGGATTCTACCTATGGCTACACCTTC
CASSSPGDSTYGYTF
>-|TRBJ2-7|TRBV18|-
TGTGCCAGCTTCCCCGGGACAGAGGGGGGCGAGCAGTACTTC
CASFPGTEGGEQYF
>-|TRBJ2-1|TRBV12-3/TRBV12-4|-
TGTGCCAGCAGTTTAGGAGGTCTAGAGCAGTTCTTC
CASSLGGLEQFF
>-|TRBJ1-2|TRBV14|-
TGTGCCAGCAGCCAGGGACCGAGAGCGGGAGGCAACTATGGCTACACCTTC
CASSQGPRAGGNYGYTF
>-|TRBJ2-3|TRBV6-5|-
TGTGCCAGCCGTCGTCCCGGTAACTTGGATACGCAGTATTTT
CASRRPGNLDTQYF
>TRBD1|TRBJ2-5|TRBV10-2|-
TGCGCCAGCAGGGAGGACAGGGGGCCGGAGACCCAGTACTTC
CASREDRGPETQYF
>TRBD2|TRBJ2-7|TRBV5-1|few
TGCGCCAGCAGCCCGGAGCGGGGGGGCTATGGGTACGAGCAGTACTTC
CASSPERGGYGYEQYF
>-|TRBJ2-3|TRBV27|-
TGTGCCAGCAGCCGGGGGACAGCCTTCACAGATACGCAGTATTTT
CASSRGTAFTDTQYF
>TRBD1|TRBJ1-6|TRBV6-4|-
TGTGCCAGCAGAAGGACAGGGAATAATTCACCCCTCCACTTT
CASRRTGNNSPLHF
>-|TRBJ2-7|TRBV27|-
TGTGCCAGCAGTTTGGGAGGCGAGCAGTACTTC
CASSLGGEQYF
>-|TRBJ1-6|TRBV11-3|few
TGTGCCAGCAGCTTAGATAGCAATTCACCCCTCCACTTT
CASSLDSNSPLHF
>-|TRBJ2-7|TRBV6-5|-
TGTGCCAGCGGACGGACAGAGTACGAGCAGTACTTC
CASGRTEYEQYF
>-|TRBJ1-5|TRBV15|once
TGTGCCACGGCCAAGGGGGACCAGCTAAATCAGCCCCAGCATTTT
CATAKGDQLNQPQHF
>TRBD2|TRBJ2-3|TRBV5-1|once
TGCGCCAGCAGCGGGACTAGCGGGAGTATAGATACGCAGTATTTT
CASSGTSGSIDTQYF
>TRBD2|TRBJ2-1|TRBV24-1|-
TGTGCCACCAGTGAAGTAGCGGGAGCCACCTACAATGAGCAGTTCTTC
CATSEVAGATYNEQFF
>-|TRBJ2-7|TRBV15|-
TGTGCCACCAGCAGAGGGGAGGCGGACAACGAGCAGTACTTC
CATSRGEADNEQYF
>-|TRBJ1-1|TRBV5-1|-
TGCGCCAGCAGCTTGGGCGGGTTACCGAACACTGAAGCTTTCTTT
CASSLGGLPNTEAFF
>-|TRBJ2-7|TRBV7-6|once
TGTGCCAGCAGCTTAGATTGGCCTTCATCGTACGAGCAGTACTTC
CASSLDWPSSYEQYF
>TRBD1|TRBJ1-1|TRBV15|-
TGTGCCACCAGCCAGACAGGGACTGAAGCTTTCTTT
CATSQTGTEAFF
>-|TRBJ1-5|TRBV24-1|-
TGTGCCACTAGTAACACAGGGTTCAATCAGCCCCAGCATTTT
CATSNTGFNQPQHF
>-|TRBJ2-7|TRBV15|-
TGTGCCACCAGCAGCGACTCCTTTTCCCTTAAGCAGTACTTC
CATSSDSFSLKQYF
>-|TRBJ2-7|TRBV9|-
TGTGCCAGCAGCGAAGGGGTGAACTACGAGCAGTACTTC
CASSEGVNYEQYF
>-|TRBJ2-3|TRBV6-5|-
TGTGCCAGCAGTTACTCGCGGACGGGAACCACAGATACGCAGTATTTT
CASSYSRTGTTDTQYF
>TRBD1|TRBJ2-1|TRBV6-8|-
TGTGCCAGCATTCCGGGACAGGGGTATTCGAATGAGCAGTTCTTC
CASIPGQGYSNEQFF
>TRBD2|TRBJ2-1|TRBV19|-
TGTGCCAGTACCCCGGGACTAGCGTTCAATGAGCAGTTCTTC
CASTPGLAFNEQFF
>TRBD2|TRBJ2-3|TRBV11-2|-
TGTGCCAGCAGCTTATCTAGCGGGGAGAGCACAGATACGCAGTATTTT
CASSLSSGESTDTQYF
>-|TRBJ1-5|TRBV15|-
TGTGCCACCAGCAGAGATGCGGGGGGTAATCAGCCCCAGCATTTT
CATSRDAGGNQPQHF
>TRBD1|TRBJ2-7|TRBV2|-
TGTGCCAGCAGCCTGGGTGGGACAGGGGTGGGTGAGCAGTACTTC
CASSLGGTGVGEQYF
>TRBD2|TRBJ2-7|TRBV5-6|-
TGTGCCAGCAGCTCTAGCGGATCCTACGAGCAGTACTTC
CASSSSGSYEQYF
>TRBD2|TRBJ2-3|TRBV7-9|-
TGTGCCAGCAGCTTATATTCCGGATGGGCGGGAGGGCCATGGGATACGCAGTATTTT
CASSLYSGWAGGPWDTQYF
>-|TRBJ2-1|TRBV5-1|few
TGCGCCAGCAGCTTGGGAGACAGGTACAATGAGCAGTTCTTC
CASSLGDRYNEQFF
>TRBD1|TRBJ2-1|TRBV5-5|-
TGTGCCAGCAGCTTGTTCGGGACAGGGCTAAATGAGCAGTTCTTC
CASSLFGTGLNEQFF
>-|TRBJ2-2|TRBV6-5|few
TGTGCCAGCACGGGTGCGTTTGGCACCGGGGAGCTGTTTTTT
CASTGAFGTGELFF